These 3 T cell receptor beta chains originate from one sample sequenced in a study of beta chain features in type 1 diabetes. The whole isolated RNA underwent reverse transcription, so sequencing captured expressed TCRB transcripts. Sequenced by immunoSEQ multiplex PCR; TCRdb stores in-frame clones only, minus some. This sample has 350,000 to 450,000 clones, with more than 12% found just once. Material: naive CD4+ T cells from blood. The receptor source for this set is a woman aged 18-29 years in good health.

Notes on this clone: The sample has other DNA sequences that encode this CDR3 too. The gene calls are TRBV7-9 and TRBJ2-7, with 11 bases lining up with TRBD2. CDR1 is SEHNR and CDR2 is FQNEAQ in the germline V gene (reference sequence). V lost 1 base to trimming and J lost 2 bases; unmatched junction nucleotides: 1. The CDR3 has 15 residues. CDR3 sequence (DNA): TGTGCCAGCAGCTTAGGACTAGCGGGAACCTACGAGCAGTACTTC. Translation: CASSLGLAGTYEQYF.

This clone was detected a few times. This chain connects TRBV5-1 to TRBJ2-7, with 7 bases that match TRBD2. Germline V gene lookup returns CDR1 SGHRS and CDR2 YFSETQ. Unmatched junction bases numbered 8, after V lost 1 base and J lost 4 bases. This CDR3 has 15 amino acids. CDR3 DNA: TGCGCCAGCAGCTTGCCCGGGACTACGGCTTACGAGCAGTACTTC. Its translation is CASSLPGTTAYEQYF. The whole variable domain, filled in from reference TRBV5-1 and TRBJ2-7, reads KAGVTQTPRYLIKTRGQQVTLSCSPISGHRSVSWYQQTPGQGLQFLFEYFSETQRNKGNFPGRFSGRQFSNSRSEMNVSTLELGDSALYLCASSLPGTTAYEQYFGPGTRLTVT.

J is TRBJ2-1 and V is TRBV15; TRBD2 agrees at 14 bases. The J segment lost 10 bases and the V segment lost 8 bases, leaving 10 bases of the junction unmatched. CDR3 length: 15 residues. Germline values: CDR1 LNHNV, CDR2 YYDKDF (reference sequence). The CDR3 reads CATESGTSGSLEQFF. CDR3 in DNA: TGTGCCACCGAATCCGGGACTAGCGGGAGTTTGGAGCAGTTCTTC.